One sample yielded the 20 T cell receptor beta chains listed below, sequenced in a study of blood T cell repertoires in COVID-19. The table came from immunoSEQ multiplex PCR; TCRdb's copy has only in-frame clones and leaves some out. The table has about 170,000 clones, about four fifths seen once. Sequenced sample: peripheral blood. These TCRs come from a human donor with acute or convalescent COVID-19. The donor label of this sample is uncertain.

The V and J genes are TRBV11-2 and TRBJ2-4; TRBD2 matches 15 bases. The ends lost 5 bases at V and 9 bases at J; junction bases unmatched: 11. In germline, CDR1 is SGHAT, CDR2 FQNNGV. This CDR3 has 17 residues. The CDR3 nucleotides read TGTGCCAGCAGCCCAGGACTAGCGGGGGGGCATCAGACCATTCAGTACTTC. Translation: CASSPGLAGGHQTIQYF.

This clone was observed a few times. The chain couples TRBV5-1 to TRBJ2-1, with a possible D match to TRBD1 (5 bases). V lost 3 bases, J lost 1 base, and 11 bases lay in between. The CDR3 length is 15 residues. Germline V CDR1 and CDR2: SGHRS, YFSETQ. The DNA of the CDR3 is TGCGCCAGCAGCTATCAAGGGGCTTCCTACAATGAGCAGTTCTTC. Amino acid sequence: CASSYQGASYNEQFF.

The CDR3 nucleotides are TGTGCCAGCAGTTTTGGCCCCCCGGGACTAGCGGGAGTGGGGCTCCAAGAGACCCAGTACTTC. The encoded protein is CASSFGPPGLAGVGLQETQYF. The chain joins TRBV27 to TRBJ2-5, with 14 bases aligning to TRBD2. Germline V gene lookup returns CDR1 MNHEY and CDR2 SMNVEV (reference sequence). Germline trimming cut 3 bases from V and 1 base from J; bases unmatched to any gene: 16. There are 21 residues in the CDR3.

The CDR3: CASSLAQGGNEQFF. The CDR3 DNA reads as TGCGCCAGCAGCTTGGCCCAGGGAGGAAATGAGCAGTTCTTC. The chain uses TRBV5-1 and TRBJ2-1; a weak D match, TRBD2 (6 bases). Trimming removed 0 bases at V and 7 bases at J, with 11 bases between. CDR1 is SGHRS, CDR2 YFSETQ, per germline. The CDR3 contains 14 residues.

The V and J genes are TRBV28 and TRBJ2-5; TRBD1 agrees at 7 bases. Germline CDR1 reads MDHEN; CDR2 reads SYDVKM. Losses at the gene ends were 5 bases for V and 2 bases for J; bases not matched to a gene: 8. The CDR3 runs to 15 residues. The CDR3 protein is CASSQPGQLQETQYF. The CDR3 DNA follows: TGTGCCAGCAGTCAGCCGGGACAGCTTCAAGAGACCCAGTACTTC.

The chain employs TRBV4-1 and TRBJ1-3, with 9 bases that match TRBD1. The germline gives CDR1 MGHRA, CDR2 YSYEKL. This CDR3 spans 16 amino acids. V lost 4 bases and J lost 2; bases outside the gene matches: 6. CDR3 in amino acids: CASSLGQGEAGNTIYF. The CDR3 coding sequence is TGCGCCAGCAGCCTGGGACAGGGAGAGGCTGGAAACACCATATATTTT.

V usage is TRBV28 and J usage is TRBJ1-1, with TRBD1 matching 7 bases. Germline V gene sequence: CDR1 MDHEN, CDR2 SYDVKM. Trimming at V came to 7 bases and at J to 2 bases, leaving 7 bases not matched to a gene. This CDR3 contains 14 residues. The CDR3 region has the DNA TGTGCCAGCACCCAAGGGGGCAGCAACACTGAAGCTTTCTTT. Protein sequence: CASTQGGSNTEAFF.

This chain uses TRBV3-1 (or the pseudogene TRBV3-2) with TRBJ1-5; the match to TRBD1 covers 7 bases. The germline gives CDR1 LGHDT, CDR2 YNNKEL (reference sequence). V was pared by 3 bases and J by 7 bases, with 3 bases of the junction left unmatched. The CDR3 sequence is 13 residues long. The CDR3 coding sequence is TGTGCCAGCAGCCAGGACAGGTTGCAGCCCCAGCATTTT. This sequence encodes CASSQDRLQPQHF.

The rearrangement joins TRBV5-6 to TRBJ1-1; D is unclear. Between the trimmed V and J ends, which lost 2 bases and 0 bases, there was a span of 5 bases. In germline, CDR1 is SGHDT, CDR2 YYEEEE. The CDR3 has 13 amino acids. The CDR3 sequence is CASSLTVNTEAFF. CDR3 coding DNA: TGTGCCAGCAGCTTAACGGTGAACACTGAAGCTTTCTTT.

The chain joins TRBV7-9 to TRBJ2-1, with 10 positions matching TRBD2. The CDR3 consists of 17 residues. Germline-derived CDR1 and CDR2 are SEHNR and FQNEAQ (reference sequence). After removal of 5 bases from V and 1 base from J, the junction contained 8 bases not matched to a gene. CDR3 sequence: CASSGTGLAVSYNEQFF. The CDR3 nucleotides are TGTGCCAGCAGCGGAACCGGACTAGCGGTGTCCTACAATGAGCAGTTCTTC.

The gene calls are TRBV5-1 and TRBJ2-3; TRBD2 matches at 11 bases. V was clipped by 3 bases and J by 3 bases; unmatched bases: 6. The CDR3 spans 16 residues. Germline lookup yields CDR1 SGHRS and CDR2 YFSETQ. The CDR3 region has the DNA TGCGCCAGCAGCTACCGGACTAGCGGGTTGACAGATACGCAGTATTTT. Translated, it gives CASSYRTSGLTDTQYF.

This clone has only a few counts. The chain combines TRBV3-1 (or the pseudogene TRBV3-2) with TRBJ2-2; no firm D call. Germline assignment: CDR1 LGHDT and CDR2 YNNKEL (reference sequence). The CDR3 extends over 14 amino acids. The ends were cut back, 1 base at V and 4 bases at J, with 7 bases in the middle. CDR3 loop: CASSQVRSTGELFF. The CDR3 DNA reads TGTGCCAGCAGCCAAGTGCGCTCCACCGGGGAGCTGTTTTTT.

The J gene is TRBJ2-7, the V gene TRBV2; 10 bases align to TRBD1. The ends lost 6 bases at V and 6 bases at J; junction bases unmatched: 2. CDR3 length: 12 residues. CDR1 and CDR2 from the germline V gene are SNHLY and FYNNEI. CDR3 sequence reads: CASRGDRGEQYF. The CDR3 DNA reads TGTGCCAGCAGGGGGGACAGGGGCGAGCAGTACTTC.

In its sample, this clone was seen once. V usage is TRBV5-1 and J usage is TRBJ1-2; 8 bases map to TRBD1. Germline CDR1 and CDR2: SGHRS and YFSETQ. The ends lost 4 bases at V and 0 bases at J; junction bases unmatched: 20. The CDR3 extends over 20 amino acids. CDR3 nucleotide sequence: TGCGCCAGCAGCGAAACTCCAACCGGGACAGGAGCTCTTTCTAACTATGGCTACACCTTC. It translates to CASSETPTGTGALSNYGYTF.

The V and J genes are TRBV3-1 (or the pseudogene TRBV3-2) and TRBJ2-3; possibly TRBD2 for D (6 bases). The germline gives CDR1 LGHDT, CDR2 YNNKEL (reference sequence). The CDR3 contains 14 residues. Trimming took off 3 bases at V and 2 bases at J, with 9 bases between the two ends. The CDR3 region is CASSQGDSTDTQYF. For the CDR3, the DNA is TGTGCCAGCAGCCAGGGGGACTCCACAGATACGCAGTATTTT.

V and J are TRBV4-1 and TRBJ1-5; possible D gene TRBD1, 5 bases. Trimming shortened V by 0 bases and J by 9 bases, and 12 bases separated the two germline ends. The V gene's germline CDR1 is MGHRA and CDR2 YSYEKL. The CDR3 totals 14 residues. The CDR3 coding sequence is TGCGCCAGCAGCCAAGATGTAAACAGGCCGCCCCAGCATTTT. This encodes CASSQDVNRPPQHF.

The chain links TRBV7-6 to TRBJ2-1, with a tentative D call TRBD1 (6 bases). Germline assignment: CDR1 SGHVS and CDR2 FNYEAQ. The CDR3 extends over 15 amino acids. Trimming left V 4 bases short and J 0 bases short, with 10 bases between. CDR3 region: CASSSTGSSYNEQFF. CDR3 DNA sequence: TGTGCCAGCAGCTCCACAGGGAGCTCCTACAATGAGCAGTTCTTC.

The chain is built from TRBV9 and TRBJ2-7; no reliable D call. Trimming shortened V by 2 bases and J by 5 bases, and 11 bases separated the two germline ends. The CDR3 length is 13 residues. CDR1 is SGDLS, CDR2 YYNGEE, per germline. CDR3 nucleotides: TGTGCCAGCAGCGTCTCCCAGAGGAACGAGCAGTACTTC. Protein product: CASSVSQRNEQYF.

The sample holds a few counts of this clone. J is TRBJ1-2 and V is TRBV10-3; 7 bases fit TRBD1. V shed 8 bases and J 3 bases; nucleotides not matched to a gene: 6. This CDR3 spans 13 amino acids. Germline V gene lookup returns CDR1 ENHRY and CDR2 SYGVKD. CDR3 in amino acids: CAISRGEDYGYTF. The CDR3 bases are TGTGCCATCTCCAGGGGGGAGGACTATGGCTACACCTTC.

This CDR3 is CASRDRQNTGELFF. In DNA, the CDR3 is TGTGCCAGCCGGGACAGGCAGAACACCGGGGAGCTGTTTTTT. The rearrangement uses TRBV25-1 and TRBJ2-2; 8 nucleotides line up with TRBD1. Germline lookup yields CDR1 MGHDK and CDR2 SYGVNS. The CDR3 is 14 residues long. J lost 1 base, V lost 8 bases, and 3 bases had no gene match.